This T cell receptor (beta chain) stems from a study of breast tumors, draining lymph nodes, adjacent tissues. Findings of the study overall: Luminal-like breast cancer showed significantly higher tumor–nontumor repertoire similarity than basal-like.

This clonotype occurred once. Its matching antigen is unknown. TCRdb ran MiXCR on the multiplex PCR reads and lists one entry per CDR3 protein. The sample consists of about 230,000 distinct CDR3 sequences, 32% of them appearing once. Samples came from axillary lymph nodes draining the breast cancer. The sequencing sample was made of axillary lymph node tissue. The origin of this receptor is a female donor with breast cancer. Some clones in this sample may be carry-over from other donors' samples.

CDR3 sequence: CAWSVGTSGWGNIQYF. CDR3 bases: TGTGCCTGGAGTGTAGGGACTAGCGGGTGGGGGAACATTCAGTACTTC. The chain employs TRBV30 and TRBJ2-4; 12 bases line up with TRBD2. The junction had 7 bases not matched to a gene; V was cut back by 0 bases and J by 7 bases. The CDR3 spans 16 residues. The germline V gene has CDR1 GTSNPN and CDR2 SVGIG (reference sequence).